Described below is a single T cell receptor (beta chain) sequence and its context. This entry comes from a study of control samples from healthy donors and cancer patients. The method was immunoSEQ multiplex PCR; TCRdb's version includes in-frame clones alone and lacks a portion of them. The table has roughly 370,000 clones, around nine tenths seen once. The germline gives CDR1 SQVTM, CDR2 ANQGSEA. With 8 bases removed from V and 0 bases from J, the gap between germline ends came to 16 bases. The CDR3 spans 14 residues. The chain is built from TRBV29-1 and TRBJ1-1, with TRBD1 as a possible D gene (6 bases). Sequences were obtained from PBMCs. This TCR was recovered from a middle-aged man with head and neck cancer. This CDR3 is CSTKMGGLNTEAFF. CDR3 nucleotide sequence: TGCAGCACCAAAATGGGGGGCCTGAACACTGAAGCTTTCTTT. The entire variable domain, with the rest obtained from reference TRBV29-1 and TRBJ1-1, is as follows: SAVISQKPSRDICQRGTSLTIQCQVDSQVTMMFWYRQQPGQSLTLIATANQGSEATYESGFVIDKFPISRPNLTFSTLTVSNMSPEDSSIYLCSTKMGGLNTEAFFGQGTRLTVV.